The source of this TCR beta chain is a study of cytomegalovirus exposure and HLA in healthy donors. PCR amplification relied on 60 Vbeta primers (plus 13 Jbeta primers). This table comes from immunoSEQ multiplex PCR, and its TCRdb copy is limited to in-frame clones, with some not included. The sample yields about 140,000 clones, over 75% seen once. Trimming shortened V by 1 base and J by 4 bases, and 18 bases separated the two germline ends. Per the germline V gene, CDR1 is SGHRS and CDR2 is YFSETQ. The CDR3 loop spans 16 amino acids. The receptor was isolated from a female donor in good health and CMV-seronegative. The chain is built from TRBV5-1 and TRBJ2-7, with a possible D match to TRBD1 (5 bases). The sequencing sample was made of PBMCs. CDR3: CASSLSPRQITYEQYF. Here the CDR3 DNA reads TGCGCCAGCAGCTTGTCCCCTCGACAGATTACTTACGAGCAGTACTTC.